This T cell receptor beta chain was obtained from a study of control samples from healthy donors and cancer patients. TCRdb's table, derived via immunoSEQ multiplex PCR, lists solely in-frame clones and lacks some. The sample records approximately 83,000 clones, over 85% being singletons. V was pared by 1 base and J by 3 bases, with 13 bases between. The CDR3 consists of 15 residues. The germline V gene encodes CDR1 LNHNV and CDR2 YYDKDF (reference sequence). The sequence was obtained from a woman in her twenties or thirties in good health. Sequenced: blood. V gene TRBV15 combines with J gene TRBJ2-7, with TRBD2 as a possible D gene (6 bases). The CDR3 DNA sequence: TGTGCCACCAGCAGAGGGTCTAGCGTTAGCTACGAGCAGTACTTC. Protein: CATSRGSSVSYEQYF.